The T cell receptor beta chain under discussion was sequenced for a study of Graves' ophthalmopathy and Graves' hyperthyroidism. CDR3 length: 16 residues. Germline-derived CDR1 and CDR2 are SGDLS and YYNGEE. Between the trimmed V and J ends, which lost 4 bases and 1 base, there was a span of 17 bases. Transcripts of RNA were the source for amplifying TCR beta CDR3 regions. RT-PCR in the first round used HTBI primers; a second-round multiplex PCR followed. TCRdb fed the multiplex PCR reads into MiXCR, producing one record per CDR3 protein. The table lists 650,000 to 900,000 distinct CDR3 sequences, 35% to 50% of them singletons.

This TCR was sampled from an adult man with Graves' ophthalmopathy. The chain recombines TRBV9 with TRBJ1-1, with D possibly matching TRBD1 (5 bases). The sample consisted of peripheral blood. The CDR3 region has the DNA TGTGCCAGCAGCTGGGGGGGGGGAAGGGGGAACACTGAAGCTTTCTTT. Translation: CASSWGGGRGNTEAFF.